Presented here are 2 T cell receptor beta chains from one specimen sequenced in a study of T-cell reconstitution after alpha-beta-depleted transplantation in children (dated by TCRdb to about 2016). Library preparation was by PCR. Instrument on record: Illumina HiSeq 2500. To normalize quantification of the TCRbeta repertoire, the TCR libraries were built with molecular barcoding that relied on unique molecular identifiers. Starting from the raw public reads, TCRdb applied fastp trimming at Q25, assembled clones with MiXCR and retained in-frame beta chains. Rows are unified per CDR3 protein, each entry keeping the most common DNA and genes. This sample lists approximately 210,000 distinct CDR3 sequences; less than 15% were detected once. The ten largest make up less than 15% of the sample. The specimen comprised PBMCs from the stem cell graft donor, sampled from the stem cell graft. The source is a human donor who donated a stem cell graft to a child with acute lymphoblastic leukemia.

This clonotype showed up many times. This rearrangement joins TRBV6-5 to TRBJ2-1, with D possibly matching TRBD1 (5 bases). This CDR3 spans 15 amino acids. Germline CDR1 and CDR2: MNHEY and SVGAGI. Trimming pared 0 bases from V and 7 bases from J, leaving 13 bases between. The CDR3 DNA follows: TGTGCCAGCAGTTACTCGATGGGTAAGGGGAATGAGCAGTTCTTC. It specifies CASSYSMGKGNEQFF.

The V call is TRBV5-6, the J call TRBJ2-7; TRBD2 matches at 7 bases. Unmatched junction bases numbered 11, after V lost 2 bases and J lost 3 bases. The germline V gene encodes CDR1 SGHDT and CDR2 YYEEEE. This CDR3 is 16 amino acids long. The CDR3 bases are TGTGCCAGCAGCTTTCCGCGGAGCGGGACCCGCTACGAGCAGTACTTC. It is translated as CASSFPRSGTRYEQYF.